This T cell receptor (beta chain) was observed in a study of identifying expanded T cells in peripheral blood. No infections or other immune events were documented during collection. Profiling relied on immunoSEQ multiplex PCR, and the TCRdb table lists in-frame clones only, not all of them. This sample has 70,000 to 95,000 clones, with around nine tenths found just once. CDR1 SGHRS and CDR2 YFSETQ come from the germline V gene. This CDR3 has 15 residues. The V end was cut by 4 bases, the J end by 0 bases, with 13 bases between. The TCR comes from a person between 18 and 75 years old in good health. The chain employs TRBV5-1 and TRBJ1-2, with unresolved D. Sequenced: blood. The CDR3 sequence: CASSPALGANYGYTF. CDR3 sequence (DNA): TGCGCCAGCAGCCCAGCGTTGGGAGCTAACTATGGCTACACCTTC.